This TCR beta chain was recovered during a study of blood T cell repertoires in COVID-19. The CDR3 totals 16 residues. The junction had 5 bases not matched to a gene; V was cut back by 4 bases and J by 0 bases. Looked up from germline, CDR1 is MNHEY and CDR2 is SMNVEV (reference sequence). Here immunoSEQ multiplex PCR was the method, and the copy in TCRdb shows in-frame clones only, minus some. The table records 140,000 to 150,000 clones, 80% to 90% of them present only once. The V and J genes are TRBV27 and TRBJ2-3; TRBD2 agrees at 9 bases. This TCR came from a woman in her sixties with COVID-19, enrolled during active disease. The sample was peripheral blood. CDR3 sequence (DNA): TGTGCCAGCAGTTCCCCTCTAGCGGGGAGCACAGATACGCAGTATTTT. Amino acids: CASSSPLAGSTDTQYF.